This note documents a single T cell receptor (beta chain) sequence. The table came from immunoSEQ multiplex PCR; TCRdb's copy has only in-frame clones and leaves some out. In the table there are some 2,500,000 clones, 80% to 95% of which are singletons. The record originates from a study of shared clonotypes between healthy human individuals. Germline V gene lookup returns CDR1 SGHRS and CDR2 YFSETQ. The CDR3 consists of 15 residues. V was shortened by 6 bases and J by 0 bases, with 10 bases between the two germline ends. The chain uses TRBV5-1 and TRBJ2-6; no reliable D call. Sequencing was performed on naive CD4+ T cells from PBMCs. Subset defined: CD45RA+ positively selected. This TCR was recovered from a man aged 18-30 years in good health. Some clones in this sample may be carry-over from other donors' samples. In DNA, the CDR3 is TGCGCCAGCACTTTAACGGTCTCTGGGGCCAACGTCCTGACTTTC. Its protein is CASTLTVSGANVLTF.